Included here is one T cell receptor (beta chain) sequence, with context. The data stem from a study of monozygotic twins with inflammatory bowel disease. In germline, CDR1 is SGHTA, CDR2 FQGTGA. The CDR3 covers 13 residues. PCR of TCRalpha and TCRbeta cDNA was nested, with two rounds of 16 and 9 cycles. From the 5' RACE reads, TCRdb lists one entry per CDR3 protein and no DNA. The sample table sets out some 210,000 distinct CDR3 sequences. Sequenced material: blood. The J gene is TRBJ1-1, the V gene TRBV7-3. This sequence was found in a human donor with ulcerative colitis or Crohn's disease, or a healthy co-twin of an affected twin (not recorded which). The CDR3 loop is CASSLSGRRQAFF.